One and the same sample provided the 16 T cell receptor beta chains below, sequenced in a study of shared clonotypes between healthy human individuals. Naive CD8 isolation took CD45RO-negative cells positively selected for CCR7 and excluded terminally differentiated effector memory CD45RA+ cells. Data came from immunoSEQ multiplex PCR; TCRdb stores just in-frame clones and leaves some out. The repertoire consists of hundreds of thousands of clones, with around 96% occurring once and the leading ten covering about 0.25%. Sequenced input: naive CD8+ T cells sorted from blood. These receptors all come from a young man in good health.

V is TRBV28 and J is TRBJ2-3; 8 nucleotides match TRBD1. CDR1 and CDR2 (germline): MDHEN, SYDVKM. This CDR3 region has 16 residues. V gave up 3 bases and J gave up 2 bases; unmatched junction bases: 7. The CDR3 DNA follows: TGTGCCAGCAGTTTGCTTGGACAGGGAGACACAGATACGCAGTATTTT. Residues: CASSLLGQGDTDTQYF.

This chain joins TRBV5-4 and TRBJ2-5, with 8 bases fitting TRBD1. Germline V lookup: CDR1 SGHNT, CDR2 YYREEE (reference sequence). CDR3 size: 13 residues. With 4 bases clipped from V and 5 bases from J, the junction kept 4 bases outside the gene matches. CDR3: CASSPTGVETQYF. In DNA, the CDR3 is TGTGCCAGCAGCCCGACAGGGGTTGAGACCCAGTACTTC.

The CDR3: CARSPGLAGVYEQYF. The CDR3 nucleotides read TGTGCCAGAAGCCCGGGACTAGCGGGAGTTTACGAGCAGTACTTC. The chain recombines TRBV5-3 with TRBJ2-7; 14 bases are a match to TRBD2. TRBV5-3 is filed as an ORF, its function uncertain. Trimming removed 4 bases from V and 4 bases from J; junction bases left unmatched: 4. The length of the CDR3 is 15 residues.

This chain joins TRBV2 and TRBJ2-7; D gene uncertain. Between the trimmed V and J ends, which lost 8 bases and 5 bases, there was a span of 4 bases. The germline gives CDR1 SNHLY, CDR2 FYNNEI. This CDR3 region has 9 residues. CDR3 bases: TGTGCCAGCTCGCACGAGCAGTACTTC. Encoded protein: CASSHEQYF.

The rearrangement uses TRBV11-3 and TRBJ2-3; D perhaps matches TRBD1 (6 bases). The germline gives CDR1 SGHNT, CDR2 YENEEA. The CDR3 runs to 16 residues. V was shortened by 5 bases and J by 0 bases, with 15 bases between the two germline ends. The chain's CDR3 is CASSHHRVESTDTQYF. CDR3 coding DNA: TGTGCCAGCAGCCATCACAGGGTTGAGAGCACAGATACGCAGTATTTT.

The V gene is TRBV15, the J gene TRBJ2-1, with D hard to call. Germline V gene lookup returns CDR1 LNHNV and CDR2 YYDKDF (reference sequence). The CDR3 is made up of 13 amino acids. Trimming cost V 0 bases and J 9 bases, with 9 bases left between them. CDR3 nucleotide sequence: TGTGCCACCAGCAGAGATCTTTTGCCTGAGCAGTTCTTC. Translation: CATSRDLLPEQFF.

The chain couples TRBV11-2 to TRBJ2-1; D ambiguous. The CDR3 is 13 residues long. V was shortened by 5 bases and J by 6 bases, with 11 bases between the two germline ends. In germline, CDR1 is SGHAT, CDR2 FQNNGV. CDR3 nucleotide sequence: TGTGCCAGCAGCCCGATTCGTTCCAATGAGCAGTTCTTC. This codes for CASSPIRSNEQFF.

CDR3 region: CASSINLGTSGYNEQFF. CDR3 bases: TGTGCCAGTAGTATCAATCTAGGGACTAGCGGATACAATGAGCAGTTCTTC. This sequence joins TRBV19 and TRBJ2-1, with 11 bases identical to TRBD2. The CDR3 is 17 amino acids. Germline trimming cut 3 bases from V and 4 bases from J; bases unmatched to any gene: 8. Germline V CDR1 and CDR2: LNHDA, SQIVND (reference sequence).

The CDR3 loop reads CASSLEPGTVLHNEQFF. The CDR3 DNA follows: TGTGCCAGCAGCTTAGAACCTGGGACAGTCTTACACAATGAGCAGTTCTTC. This chain connects TRBV11-2 to TRBJ2-1, with 7 bases lining up with TRBD1. Germline loops: CDR1 SGHAT, CDR2 FQNNGV. CDR3 length: 17 amino acids. V shed 0 bases and J 5 bases; nucleotides not matched to a gene: 10.

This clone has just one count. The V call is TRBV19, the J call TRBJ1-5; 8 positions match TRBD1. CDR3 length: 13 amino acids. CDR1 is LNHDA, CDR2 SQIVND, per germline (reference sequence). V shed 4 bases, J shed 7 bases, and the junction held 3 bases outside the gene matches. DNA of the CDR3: TGTGCCAGTAGTAACCCAGGGGGCCAGCCCCAGCATTTT. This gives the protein CASSNPGGQPQHF.

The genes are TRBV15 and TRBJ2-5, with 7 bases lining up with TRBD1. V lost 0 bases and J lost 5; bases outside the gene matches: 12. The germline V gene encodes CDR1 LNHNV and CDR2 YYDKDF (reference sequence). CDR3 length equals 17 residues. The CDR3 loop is CATSRDLANRGRETQYF. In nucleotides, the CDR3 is TGTGCCACCAGCAGAGATCTTGCGAACAGGGGAAGGGAGACCCAGTACTTC.

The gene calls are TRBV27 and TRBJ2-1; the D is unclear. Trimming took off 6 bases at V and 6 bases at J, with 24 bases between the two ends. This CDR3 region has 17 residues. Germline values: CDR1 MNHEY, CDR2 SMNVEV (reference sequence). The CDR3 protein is CASSFGKPATRLNEQFF. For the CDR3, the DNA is TGTGCCAGCAGCTTTGGGAAGCCCGCAACACGCCTCAATGAGCAGTTCTTC.

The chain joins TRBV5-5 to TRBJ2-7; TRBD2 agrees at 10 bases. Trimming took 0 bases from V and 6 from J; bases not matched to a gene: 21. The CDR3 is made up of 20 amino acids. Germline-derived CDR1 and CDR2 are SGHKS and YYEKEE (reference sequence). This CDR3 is CASSLVYGLAGVGKLGEQYF. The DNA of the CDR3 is TGTGCCAGCAGCTTGGTGTACGGGCTAGCGGGAGTGGGGAAACTTGGCGAGCAGTACTTC.

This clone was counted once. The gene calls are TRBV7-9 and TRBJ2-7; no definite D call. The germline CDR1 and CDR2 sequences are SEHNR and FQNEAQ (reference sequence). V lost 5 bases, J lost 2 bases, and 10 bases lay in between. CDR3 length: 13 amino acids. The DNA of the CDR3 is TGTGCCAGCAGCCACTCGGAAACCTACGAGCAGTACTTC. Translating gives CASSHSETYEQYF.

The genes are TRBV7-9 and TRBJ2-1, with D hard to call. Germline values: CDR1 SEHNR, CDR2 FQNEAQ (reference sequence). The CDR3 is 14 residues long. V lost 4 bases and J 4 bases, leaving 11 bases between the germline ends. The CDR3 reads CASSSRIGYNEQFF. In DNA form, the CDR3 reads TGTGCCAGCAGCTCCCGGATTGGGTACAATGAGCAGTTCTTC.

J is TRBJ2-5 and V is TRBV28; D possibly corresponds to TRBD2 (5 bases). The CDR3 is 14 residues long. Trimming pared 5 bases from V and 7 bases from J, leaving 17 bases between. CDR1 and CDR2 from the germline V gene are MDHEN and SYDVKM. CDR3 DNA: TGTGCCAGCAGTCCACTAGTCTCCCGGGGGACCCAGTACTTC. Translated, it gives CASSPLVSRGTQYF.